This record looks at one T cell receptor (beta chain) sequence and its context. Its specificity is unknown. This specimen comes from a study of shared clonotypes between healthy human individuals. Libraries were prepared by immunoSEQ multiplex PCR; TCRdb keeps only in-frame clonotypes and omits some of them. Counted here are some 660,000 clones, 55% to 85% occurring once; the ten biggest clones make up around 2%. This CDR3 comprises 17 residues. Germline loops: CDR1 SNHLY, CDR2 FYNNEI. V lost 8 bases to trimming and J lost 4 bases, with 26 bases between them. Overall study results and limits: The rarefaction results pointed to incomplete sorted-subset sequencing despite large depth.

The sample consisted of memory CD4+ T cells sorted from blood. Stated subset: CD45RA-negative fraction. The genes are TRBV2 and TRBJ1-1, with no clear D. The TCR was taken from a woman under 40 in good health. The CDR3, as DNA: TGTGCCAGCCTTCCCAGGATTGGGATAAGTACTATCACTGAAGCTTTCTTT. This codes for CASLPRIGISTITEAFF.